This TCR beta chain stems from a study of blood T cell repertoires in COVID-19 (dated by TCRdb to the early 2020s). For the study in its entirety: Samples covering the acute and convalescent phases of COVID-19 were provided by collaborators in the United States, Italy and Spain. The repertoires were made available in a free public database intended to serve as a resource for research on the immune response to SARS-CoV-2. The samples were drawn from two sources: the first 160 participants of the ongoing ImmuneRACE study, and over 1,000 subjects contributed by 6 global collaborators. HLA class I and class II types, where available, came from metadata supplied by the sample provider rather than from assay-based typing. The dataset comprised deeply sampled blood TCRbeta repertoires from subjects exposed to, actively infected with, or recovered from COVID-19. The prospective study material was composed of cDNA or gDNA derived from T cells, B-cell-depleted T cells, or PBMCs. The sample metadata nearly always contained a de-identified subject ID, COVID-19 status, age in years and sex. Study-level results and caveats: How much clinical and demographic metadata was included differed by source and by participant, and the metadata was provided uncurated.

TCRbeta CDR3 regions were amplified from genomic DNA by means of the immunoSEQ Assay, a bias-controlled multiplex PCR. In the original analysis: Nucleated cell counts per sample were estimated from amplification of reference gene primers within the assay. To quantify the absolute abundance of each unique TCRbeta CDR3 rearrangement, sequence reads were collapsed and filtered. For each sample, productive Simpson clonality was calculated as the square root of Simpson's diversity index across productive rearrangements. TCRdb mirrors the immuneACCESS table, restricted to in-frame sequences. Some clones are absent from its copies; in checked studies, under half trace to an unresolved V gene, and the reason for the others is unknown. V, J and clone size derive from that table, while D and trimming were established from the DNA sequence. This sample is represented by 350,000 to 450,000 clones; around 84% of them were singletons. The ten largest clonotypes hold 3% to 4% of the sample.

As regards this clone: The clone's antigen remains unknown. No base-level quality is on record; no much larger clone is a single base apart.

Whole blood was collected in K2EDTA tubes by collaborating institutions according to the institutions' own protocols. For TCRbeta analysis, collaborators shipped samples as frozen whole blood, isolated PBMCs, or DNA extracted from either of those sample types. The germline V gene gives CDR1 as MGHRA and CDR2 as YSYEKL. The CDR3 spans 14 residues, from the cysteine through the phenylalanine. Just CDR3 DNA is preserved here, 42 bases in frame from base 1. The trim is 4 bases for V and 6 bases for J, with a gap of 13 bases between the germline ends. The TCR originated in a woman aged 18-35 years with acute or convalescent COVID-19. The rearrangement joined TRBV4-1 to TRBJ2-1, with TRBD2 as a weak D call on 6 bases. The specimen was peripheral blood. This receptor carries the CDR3 CASSPRDLINEQFF. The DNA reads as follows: TGCGCCAGCAGCCCGCGGGACCTAATCAATGAGCAGTTCTTC.